Shown below are 22 T cell receptor beta chains from a single sample sequenced in a study of PD-1 blockade in mismatch repair-deficient tumors. The table came from immunoSEQ multiplex PCR; TCRdb's copy has only in-frame clones and leaves some out. Here the sample spans some 66,000 clones, about 91% being singletons. Here the sequenced sample was peripheral blood, taken 52 weeks after starting pembrolizumab. These receptors all stem from an adult with mismatch repair-deficient cancer.

This chain joins TRBV15 and TRBJ2-3; 8 positions agree with TRBD2. The V and J ends lost 1 base and 3 bases, in that order; junction bases with no gene match: 6. Germline CDR1 reads LNHNV; CDR2 reads YYDKDF (reference sequence). The CDR3 totals 16 residues. The CDR3 bases are TGTGCCACCAGCAGAGGGGTCGGGAGGGTAACAGATACGCAGTATTTT. Amino acids: CATSRGVGRVTDTQYF.

The chain is built from TRBV4-1 and TRBJ2-1, with 8 positions matching TRBD2. The J segment lost 4 bases and the V segment lost 6 bases, leaving 11 bases of the junction unmatched. The CDR3 has 16 residues. Germline lookup yields CDR1 MGHRA and CDR2 YSYEKL. In DNA form, the CDR3 reads TGCGCCAGCAGTCTGACCCCAGCGGGAGAATACAATGAGCAGTTCTTC. It codes for CASSLTPAGEYNEQFF.

CDR3: CASSPRTGAYEQYF. In DNA form, the CDR3 reads TGTGCCAGCAGCCCTCGGACGGGAGCCTACGAGCAGTACTTC. This chain uses TRBV9 with TRBJ2-7; D may be TRBD2 (6 bases). The CDR3 is made up of 14 amino acids. V was clipped by 4 bases and J by 2 bases, with 13 bases between them. CDR1 and CDR2 (germline): SGDLS, YYNGEE.

The chain couples TRBV7-6 to TRBJ2-1, with 14 bases that match TRBD2. V shed 5 bases, J shed 7 bases, and the junction held 4 bases outside the gene matches. Germline lookup yields CDR1 SGHVS and CDR2 FNYEAQ. The CDR3 runs 15 residues. This CDR3 reads CASSQGTSGSNEQFF. The CDR3, as DNA: TGTGCCAGCAGCCAAGGGACTAGCGGGAGTAATGAGCAGTTCTTC.

This rearrangement joins TRBV30 to TRBJ2-2; 10 nucleotides match TRBD2. Trimming took 4 bases from V and 5 from J; bases not matched to a gene: 1. The CDR3 covers 13 residues. In germline, CDR1 is GTSNPN, CDR2 SVGIG (reference sequence). CDR3 in DNA: TGTGCCTGGACTAGCGGGAGTACCGGGGAGCTGTTTTTT. Translating gives CAWTSGSTGELFF.

The gene calls are TRBV28 and TRBJ1-1; D possibly corresponds to TRBD1 (6 bases). Trimming removed 3 bases from V and 5 bases from J, with 13 bases in between. The CDR3 has 14 amino acids. CDR1 is MDHEN, CDR2 SYDVKM, per germline. CDR3: CASSFPQGRTEAFF. CDR3 sequence (DNA): TGTGCCAGCAGTTTCCCCCAGGGGCGTACTGAAGCTTTCTTT.

This clone was observed once. The J gene is TRBJ2-3, the V gene TRBV4-1, with TRBD1 matching over 10 bases. This CDR3 has 17 amino acids. Trimming removed 1 base from V and 5 bases from J; junction bases left unmatched: 9. The germline CDR1 and CDR2 sequences are MGHRA and YSYEKL. CDR3 sequence: CASSQATRQGAIDTQYF. Here the CDR3 DNA reads TGCGCCAGCAGCCAAGCCACCCGACAGGGGGCAATAGATACGCAGTATTTT.

This rearrangement joins TRBV29-1 to TRBJ2-3; D is possibly TRBD1 (6 bases). The CDR3 totals 14 residues. From germline, CDR1 is SQVTM and CDR2 ANQGSEA. The ends were cut back, 4 bases at V and 2 bases at J, with 13 bases in the middle. The CDR3 spells CSVGLTGSTDTQYF. CDR3 bases: TGCAGCGTTGGCCTTACAGGGTCCACAGATACGCAGTATTTT.

The chain couples TRBV10-3 to TRBJ1-5; TRBD1 matches 9 bases. Germline trimming cut 8 bases from V and 2 bases from J; bases unmatched to any gene: 16. The CDR3 loop spans 18 amino acids. Germline CDR1 is ENHRY and CDR2 is SYGVKD. In nucleotides, the CDR3 is TGTGCCATCGAGACCGGGACAGGGTCTATTCCTCGCAATCAGCCCCAGCATTTT. This translates into CAIETGTGSIPRNQPQHF.

The J gene is TRBJ2-1, the V gene TRBV2; D not certain. CDR1 SNHLY and CDR2 FYNNEI come from the germline V gene. V was pared by 4 bases and J by 0 bases, with 10 bases between. This CDR3 comprises 15 residues. This chain's CDR3 is CASSGPPSSYNEQFF. In DNA, the CDR3 is TGTGCCAGCAGTGGGCCCCCGAGCTCCTACAATGAGCAGTTCTTC.

This clone was seen only a few times. This chain links TRBV30 with TRBJ1-5, with D uncertain. Germline assignment: CDR1 GTSNPN and CDR2 SVGIG (reference sequence). CDR3 length: 15 amino acids. Trimming took off 4 bases at V and 1 base at J, with 14 bases between the two ends. CDR3 loop: CAWNKPDSSNQPQHF. The CDR3 nucleotides read TGTGCCTGGAATAAACCGGACTCCAGCAATCAGCCCCAGCATTTT.

This chain links TRBV27 with TRBJ1-1, with D hard to call. The CDR3 length is 15 residues. Trimming stripped 6 bases from V and 1 base from J, with 15 bases between. Germline V gene lookup returns CDR1 MNHEY and CDR2 SMNVEV (reference sequence). This chain's CDR3 is CASSKLGSGNTEAFF. For the CDR3, the DNA is TGTGCCAGCAGCAAGCTAGGGAGTGGGAACACTGAAGCTTTCTTT.

This sequence joins TRBV4-3 and TRBJ1-2; D possibly corresponds to TRBD1 (5 bases). CDR3 size: 15 residues. V lost 0 bases and J lost 3, with 11 bases in between. The V gene's germline CDR1 is LGHNA and CDR2 YSLEER. The CDR3 DNA reads TGCGCCAGCAGCCAAGATGTGTGGGGCTACTATGGCTACACCTTC. This translates into CASSQDVWGYYGYTF.

The J gene is TRBJ2-1, the V gene TRBV6-1; D uncertain. Germline V lookup: CDR1 MNHNS, CDR2 SASEGT. Trimming stripped 2 bases from V and 4 bases from J, with 6 bases between. This CDR3 has 13 residues. The CDR3 loop is CASSEYPYNEQFF. CDR3 bases: TGTGCCAGCAGTGAATACCCGTACAATGAGCAGTTCTTC.

The genes are TRBV7-6 and TRBJ2-7, with TRBD1 matching over 9 bases. The V gene's germline CDR1 is SGHVS and CDR2 FNYEAQ. Unmatched junction bases numbered 8, after V lost 5 bases and J lost 3 bases. The CDR3 length is 15 residues. This CDR3 reads CASSATGTGFYEQYF. The CDR3 coding sequence is TGTGCCAGCAGCGCTACCGGGACAGGGTTCTACGAGCAGTACTTC.

Concerning this clone: An end of the junction differs from the germline gene, which may be a read error. The V call is TRBV10-3, the J call TRBJ1-1; D gene unclear. The germline V gene encodes CDR1 ENHRY and CDR2 SYGVKD. This CDR3 has 14 amino acids. CDR3 loop: CATSLRFMNTEAFF. The CDR3 DNA follows: TGTGCCACCAGTCTTCGGTTTATGAACACTGAAGCTTTCTTT.

This rearrangement joins TRBV5-8 to TRBJ2-1, with TRBD2 matching over 10 bases. The CDR3 has 16 amino acids. Trimming at V came to 4 bases and at J to 7 bases, leaving 11 bases not matched to a gene. Germline assignment: CDR1 SGHTS and CDR2 YDEGEE. The DNA for the CDR3 is TGTGCCAGCAGCCCTCGGGGACTAGCGCTAAAGAATGAGCAGTTCTTC. Its translation is CASSPRGLALKNEQFF.

V is TRBV28 and J is TRBJ1-5; unclear D gene. The CDR3 has 14 amino acids. V lost 3 bases to trimming and J lost 2 bases, with 8 bases between them. The germline CDR1 and CDR2 sequences are MDHEN and SYDVKM. CDR3 sequence (DNA): TGTGCCAGCAGTTTTTTTTGGGGCAATCAGCCCCAGCATTTT. Its translation: CASSFFWGNQPQHF.

For the CDR3, the DNA is TGTGCCATCACCGGGACAGGGGGAGTGGACTATGGCTACACCTTC. Encoded protein: CAITGTGGVDYGYTF. The genes are TRBV10-3 and TRBJ1-2; the match to TRBD1 covers 11 bases. CDR3 length equals 15 residues. Losses at the gene ends were 7 bases for V and 3 bases for J; bases not matched to a gene: 7. Germline V CDR1 and CDR2: ENHRY, SYGVKD.

This chain joins TRBV18 and TRBJ1-4, with a tentative D call TRBD1 (5 bases). The CDR3 is 15 residues long. Deletions cut 2 bases from V and 0 bases from J, with 7 bases between. Germline loops: CDR1 KGHSH, CDR2 LQKENI. CDR3 bases: TGTGCCAGCTCACCAGCGACAGCAACTAATGAAAAACTGTTTTTT. Encoded protein: CASSPATATNEKLFF.

The CDR3 DNA reads TGTGCCAGCAGAACTCAGGCGGGAGCGTACGAGCAGTACTTC. Protein product: CASRTQAGAYEQYF. This chain joins TRBV7-2 and TRBJ2-7, with 7 bases fitting TRBD2. Germline loops: CDR1 SGHTA, CDR2 FQGNSA. V lost 6 bases and J lost 4; bases outside the gene matches: 9. There are 14 residues in the CDR3.

In its sample, this clone was seen a few times. The CDR3, as DNA: TGTGCCAGCAGTCCCACAGGGGCCGGGTATGGCTACACCTTC. Encoded protein: CASSPTGAGYGYTF. The chain combines TRBV28 with TRBJ1-2, with 7 bases aligning to TRBD1. CDR1 and CDR2 from the germline V gene are MDHEN and SYDVKM. The CDR3 consists of 14 residues. V lost 5 bases and J lost 5; bases outside the gene matches: 8.